This T cell receptor (beta chain) was observed in a study of identical twins. The study, taken as a whole, reports: Insertions were fewer in abundant cord blood beta clonotypes, whereas memory repertoires showed none of this pattern.

The trim removed 6 bases at V and 13 bases at J, leaving 4 bases unmatched. CDR3 size: 11 residues. Germline-derived CDR1 and CDR2 are KGHDR and SFDVKD. TCRdb fed the 5' RACE reads into MiXCR, producing one record per CDR3 protein. The sample gives approximately 210,000 distinct CDR3 sequences, 6.5% to 8% of which show up once; more than 14% is in the top ten. This clonotype came up many times. Its specificity is not known. This sample also belongs to another study, concerning T cells expressing NK-cell markers. That work states: According to the study, TCR beta repertoires originated from sorted CD3+CD56+NKG2C+, CD3+CD56+NKG2C- and CD3+CD56-NKG2C+ T cells.

This TCR was recovered from a woman under 30 in good health. Material for sequencing was CD8+ T cells sorted from blood. V is TRBV24-1 and J is TRBJ2-1; TRBD1 agrees at 8 bases. The CDR3 region has the DNA TGTGCCACCAGTTGGACAGGGAGACAGTTCTTC. It translates to CATSWTGRQFF.